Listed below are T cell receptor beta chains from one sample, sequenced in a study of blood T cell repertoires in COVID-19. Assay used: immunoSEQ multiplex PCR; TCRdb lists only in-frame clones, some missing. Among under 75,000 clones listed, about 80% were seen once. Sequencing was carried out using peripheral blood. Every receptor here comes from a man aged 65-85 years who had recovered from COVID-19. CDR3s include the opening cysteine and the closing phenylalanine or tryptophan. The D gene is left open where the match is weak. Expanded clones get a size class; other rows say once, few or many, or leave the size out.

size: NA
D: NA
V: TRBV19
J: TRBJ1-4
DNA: TGTGCCAGTAGCAAGCAGGGAAGGGAAAAACTGTTTTTT
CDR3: CASSKQGREKLFF

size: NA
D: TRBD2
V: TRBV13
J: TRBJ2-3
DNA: TGTGCCAGCAGCCCGAGACTAGCGGCTAGCACAGATACGCAGTATTTT
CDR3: CASSPRLAASTDTQYF

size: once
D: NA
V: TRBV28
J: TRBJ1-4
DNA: TGTGCCAGCAGCCCGACAGCAACAGAAAAACTGTTTTTT
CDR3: CASSPTATEKLFF

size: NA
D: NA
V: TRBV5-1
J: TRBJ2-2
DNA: TGCGCCAGCAGCATAGCAGGGGACGGCGGGGAGCTGTTTTTT
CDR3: CASSIAGDGGELFF

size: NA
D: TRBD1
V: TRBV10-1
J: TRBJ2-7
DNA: TGCGCCAGCAGTGAATGCCCTTCGGGACAGGGGGTCGACGAGCAGTACTTC
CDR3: CASSECPSGQGVDEQYF

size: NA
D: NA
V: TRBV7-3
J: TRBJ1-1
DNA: TGTGCCAGCAGCTTAACTGGCAGAGGGATCAGTGAAGCTTTCTTT
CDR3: CASSLTGRGISEAFF

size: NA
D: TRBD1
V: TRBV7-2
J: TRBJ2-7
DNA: TGTGCCAGCAGCTTAGGCCCCGGACAGGATTCCTACGAGCAGTACTTC
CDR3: CASSLGPGQDSYEQYF

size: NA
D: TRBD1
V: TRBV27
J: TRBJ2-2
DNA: TGTGCCAGCAGCAGGACAGGGGGGTATAGCGGGGAGCTGTTTTTT
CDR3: CASSRTGGYSGELFF

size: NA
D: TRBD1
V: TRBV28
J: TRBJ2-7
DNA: TGTGCCAGCAGCTGGACAGGGGCGACCTACGAGCAGTACTTC
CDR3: CASSWTGATYEQYF

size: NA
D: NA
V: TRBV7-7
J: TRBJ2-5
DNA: TGTGCCAGCAGTGGGGTGGGGGGAGAGACCCAGTACTTC
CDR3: CASSGVGGETQYF

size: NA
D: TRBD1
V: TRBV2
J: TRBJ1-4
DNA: TGTGCCAGCAGTGATTTGGGACAGATTAATGAAAAACTGTTTTTT
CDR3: CASSDLGQINEKLFF

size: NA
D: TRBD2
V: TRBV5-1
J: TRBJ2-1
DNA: TGCGCCAGCAGCTTGACCACAGCAGGACTAGCGGGAGGCAATGAGCAGTTCTTC
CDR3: CASSLTTAGLAGGNEQFF

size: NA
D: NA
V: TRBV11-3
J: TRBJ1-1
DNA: TGTGCCAGCAGCATAAACAGGGCAAACACTGAAGCTTTCTTT
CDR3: CASSINRANTEAFF

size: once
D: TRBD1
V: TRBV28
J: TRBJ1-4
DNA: TGTGCCAGCCGCCCCGGGACAGGTGGACAAAAACTGTTTTTT
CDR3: CASRPGTGGQKLFF

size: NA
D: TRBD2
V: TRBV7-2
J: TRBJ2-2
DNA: TGTGCCAGCAGCTTACTAGCGGGGGGATCCATAATCACCGGGGAGCTGTTTTTT
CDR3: CASSLLAGGSIITGELFF

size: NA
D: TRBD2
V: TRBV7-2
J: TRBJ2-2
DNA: TGTGCCAGCAGCCCACGCGGGGGGGCCAATACCGGGGAGCTGTTTTTT
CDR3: CASSPRGGANTGELFF

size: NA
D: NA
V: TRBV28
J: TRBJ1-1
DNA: TGTGCCAGCAGTTTATACGCAGGGATTATGGGCACTGAAGCTTTCTTT
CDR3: CASSLYAGIMGTEAFF

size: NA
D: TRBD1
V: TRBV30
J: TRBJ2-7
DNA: TGTGCCTGGAACAGGGGGATCGAGGCCTACGAGCAGTACTTC
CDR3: CAWNRGIEAYEQYF

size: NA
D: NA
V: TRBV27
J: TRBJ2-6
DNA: TGTGCCAGCAGTACAATTTACTCAGGGTATGGGGCCAACGTCCTGACTTTC
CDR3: CASSTIYSGYGANVLTF

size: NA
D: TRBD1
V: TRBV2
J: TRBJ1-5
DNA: TGTGCCAGCAGCGAGGGACAGGGGAGGCAGCCCCAGCATTTT
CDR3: CASSEGQGRQPQHF

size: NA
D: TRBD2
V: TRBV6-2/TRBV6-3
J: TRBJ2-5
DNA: TGTGCCAGCAGTTACTCGAGCGGGAGTCAAGAGACCCAGTACTTC
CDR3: CASSYSSGSQETQYF

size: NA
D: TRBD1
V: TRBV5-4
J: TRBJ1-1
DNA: TGTGCCAGCAGCTCAGGGACAGGATTAAACACTGAAGCTTTCTTT
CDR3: CASSSGTGLNTEAFF

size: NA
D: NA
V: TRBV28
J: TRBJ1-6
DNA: TGTGCCAGCAGTTTATTTCAACAGTCTTCACCCCTCCACTTT
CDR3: CASSLFQQSSPLHF

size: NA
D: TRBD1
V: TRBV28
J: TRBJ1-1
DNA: TGTGCCAGCAGTTTATTAGGACAGGGAATGAACACTGAAGCTTTCTTT
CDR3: CASSLLGQGMNTEAFF

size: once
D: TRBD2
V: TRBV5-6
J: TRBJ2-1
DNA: TGTGCCAGCAGCTTGTGGCTAGCGGGAGTCAATGAGCAGTTCTTC
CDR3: CASSLWLAGVNEQFF

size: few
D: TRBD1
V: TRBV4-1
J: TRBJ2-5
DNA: TGCGCCAGCAGCCACGGAACAGGGGTCCAAGAGACCCAGTACTTC
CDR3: CASSHGTGVQETQYF

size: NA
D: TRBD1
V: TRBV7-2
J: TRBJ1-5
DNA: TGTGCCAGCAGCTTAGAACAGGGGGGGCCCCAGCATTTT
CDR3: CASSLEQGGPQHF

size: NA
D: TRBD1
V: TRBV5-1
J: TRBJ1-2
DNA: TGCGCCAGCAGCTTGGCAGCACAGGGGCATGGCTACACCTTC
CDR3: CASSLAAQGHGYTF

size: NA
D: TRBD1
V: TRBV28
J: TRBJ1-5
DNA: TGTGCCAGCAGTATAACGACAGGGGATCAGCCCCAGCATTTT
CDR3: CASSITTGDQPQHF

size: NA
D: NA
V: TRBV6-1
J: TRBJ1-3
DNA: TGTGCCAGCAGTGCCGGCAGGGTATCGCGTGGAAACACCATATATTTT
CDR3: CASSAGRVSRGNTIYF

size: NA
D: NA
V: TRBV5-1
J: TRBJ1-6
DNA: TGCGCCAGCAGCTTGGAGGCTGGTCCAGGGTCTAATTCACCCCTCCACTTT
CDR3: CASSLEAGPGSNSPLHF

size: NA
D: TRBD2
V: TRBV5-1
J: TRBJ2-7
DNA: TGCGCCAGCAGCTTGAGGGTAGCGGGGGACGAGCAGTACTTC
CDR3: CASSLRVAGDEQYF

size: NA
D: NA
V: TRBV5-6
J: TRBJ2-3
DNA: TGTGCCAGCAGCGGGACATCCTCCTCTAGCACAGATACGCAGTATTTT
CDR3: CASSGTSSSSTDTQYF

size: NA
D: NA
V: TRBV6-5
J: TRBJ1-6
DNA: TGTGCCAGCAGTCAACAACGAAATTCACCCCTCCACTTT
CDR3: CASSQQRNSPLHF

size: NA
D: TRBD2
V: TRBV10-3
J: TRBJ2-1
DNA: TGTGCCATCAGTGAGAGTTTGGGACAGGGGACTAGCGGGAGTAACTACAATGAGCAGTTCTTC
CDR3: CAISESLGQGTSGSNYNEQFF

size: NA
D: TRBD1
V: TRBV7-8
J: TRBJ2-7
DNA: TGTGCCAGCAGGTTGGGGACAGGGGGCGTTTACGAGCAGTACTTC
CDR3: CASRLGTGGVYEQYF

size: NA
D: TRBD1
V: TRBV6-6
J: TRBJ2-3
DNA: TGTGCCAGCAGGGACAGGGGGCAGGGAGATACGCAGTATTTT
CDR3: CASRDRGQGDTQYF

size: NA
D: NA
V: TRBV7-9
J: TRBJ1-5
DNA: TGTGCCAGCAGCCTGGGGGAGGGCAATCAGCCCCAGCATTTT
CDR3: CASSLGEGNQPQHF

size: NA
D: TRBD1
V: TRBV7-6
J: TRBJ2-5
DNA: TGTGCCAGCAAGGCAGGGGGCTCCCACGGATACTTC
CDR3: CASKAGGSHGYF

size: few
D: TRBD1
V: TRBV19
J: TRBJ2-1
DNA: TGTGCCAGTACCCATCCGGGACAGCTACACAATGAGCAGTTCTTC
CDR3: CASTHPGQLHNEQFF

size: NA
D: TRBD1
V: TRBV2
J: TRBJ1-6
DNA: TGTGCCAGCAGTGAAGCGGGGACAGGGAATAATTCACCCCTCCACTTT
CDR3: CASSEAGTGNNSPLHF

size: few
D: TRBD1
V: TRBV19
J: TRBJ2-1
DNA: TGTGCCAGTAGTACTGGACAGGGGAGGGGTGAGCAGTTCTTC
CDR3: CASSTGQGRGEQFF

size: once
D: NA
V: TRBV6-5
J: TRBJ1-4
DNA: TGTGCCAGCAGTCCCGGACAGAATAATGAAAAACTGTTTTTT
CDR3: CASSPGQNNEKLFF

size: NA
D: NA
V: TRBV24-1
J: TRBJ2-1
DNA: TGTGCCACCAGTGATGGGCCGATGAACTCCTACAATGAGCAGTTCTTC
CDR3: CATSDGPMNSYNEQFF

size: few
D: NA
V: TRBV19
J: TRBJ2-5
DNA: TGTGCCAGTAGTATAGAGGGGGGTCGAGAGACCCAGTACTTC
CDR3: CASSIEGGRETQYF

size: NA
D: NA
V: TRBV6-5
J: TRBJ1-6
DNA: TGTGCCAGCAGTTACGGGTCGGGGCCCCTCCACTTT
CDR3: CASSYGSGPLHF

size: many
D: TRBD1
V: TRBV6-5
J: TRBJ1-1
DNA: TGTGCCAGCACACACAGACAGGGGTTGTTAACTGAAGCTTTCTTT
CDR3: CASTHRQGLLTEAFF

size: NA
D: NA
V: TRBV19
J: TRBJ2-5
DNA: TGTGCCAGTAGTAGCAGGGGGAGGTCGGAGACCCAGTACTTC
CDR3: CASSSRGRSETQYF

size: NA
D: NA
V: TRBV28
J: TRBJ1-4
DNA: TGTGCCAGCGAAACGGGGACTAATGAAAAACTGTTTTTT
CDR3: CASETGTNEKLFF